What follows is one T cell receptor beta chain and its context. The data belong to a study of circulating and synovial CD4+ cells in juvenile arthritis. The method was immunoSEQ multiplex PCR; TCRdb's version includes in-frame clones alone and lacks a portion of them. The sample gives under 40,000 clones, roughly 95% of which show up once; about 3.1% is in the top ten. The CDR3 spans 16 residues. The J segment lost 8 bases and the V segment lost 6 bases, leaving 13 bases of the junction unmatched. Germline lookup yields CDR1 KGHSH and CDR2 LQKENI. The TCR was taken from a human donor with juvenile idiopathic arthritis. The specimen sequenced was CD4+ T cells from blood. The rearrangement joins TRBV18 to TRBJ2-1; 10 bases map to TRBD1. CDR3 region: CASSLTGTGAGDEQFF. In nucleotides, the CDR3 is TGTGCCAGCTCTTTAACCGGGACAGGGGCGGGAGATGAGCAGTTCTTC.